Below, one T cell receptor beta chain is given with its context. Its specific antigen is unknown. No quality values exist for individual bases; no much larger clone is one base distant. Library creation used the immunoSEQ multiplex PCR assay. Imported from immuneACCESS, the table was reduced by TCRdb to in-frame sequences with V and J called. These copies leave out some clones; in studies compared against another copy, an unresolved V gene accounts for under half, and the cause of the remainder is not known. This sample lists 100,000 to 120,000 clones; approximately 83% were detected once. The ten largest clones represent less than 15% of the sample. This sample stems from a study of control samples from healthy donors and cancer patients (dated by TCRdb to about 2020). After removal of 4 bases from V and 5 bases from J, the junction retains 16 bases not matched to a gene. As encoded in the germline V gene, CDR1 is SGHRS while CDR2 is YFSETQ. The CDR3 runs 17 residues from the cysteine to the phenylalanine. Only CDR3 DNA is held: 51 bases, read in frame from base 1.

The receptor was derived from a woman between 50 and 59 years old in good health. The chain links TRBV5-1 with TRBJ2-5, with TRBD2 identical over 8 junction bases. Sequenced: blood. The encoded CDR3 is CASSPGGATSTGETQYF. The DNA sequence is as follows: TGCGCCAGCAGCCCCGGGGGGGCCACTTCCACAGGGGAGACCCAGTACTTC.